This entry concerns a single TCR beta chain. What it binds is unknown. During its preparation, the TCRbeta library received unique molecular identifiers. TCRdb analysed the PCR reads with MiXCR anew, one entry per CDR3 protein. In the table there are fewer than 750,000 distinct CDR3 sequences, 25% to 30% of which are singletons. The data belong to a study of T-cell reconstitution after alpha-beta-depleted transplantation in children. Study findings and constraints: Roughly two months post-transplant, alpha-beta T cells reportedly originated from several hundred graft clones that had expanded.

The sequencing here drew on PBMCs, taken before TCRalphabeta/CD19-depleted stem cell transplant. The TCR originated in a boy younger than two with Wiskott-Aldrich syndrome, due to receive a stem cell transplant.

The CDR3 sequence is CASSSTSGAIYEQYF. CDR3 bases: TGTGCCAGCAGCTCGACTAGCGGGGCAATCTACGAGCAGTACTTC. This sequence joins TRBV7-2 and TRBJ2-7, with TRBD2 matching over 11 bases. The CDR3 extends over 15 amino acids. Germline V gene data show CDR1 as SGHTA and CDR2 as FQGNSA. Losses at the gene ends were 4 bases for V and 3 bases for J; bases not matched to a gene: 5.